The 15 T cell receptor beta chains presented below share a single source sample, sequenced in a study of blood T cell repertoires in COVID-19. Data came from immunoSEQ multiplex PCR; TCRdb stores just in-frame clones and leaves some out. The data show some 70,000 clones, around 83% seen once. The sequencing input was peripheral blood. These receptors all come from a man of 80 years or more with acute or convalescent COVID-19.

The chain combines TRBV27 with TRBJ2-7, with 9 positions matching TRBD1. CDR3 length: 14 residues. From germline, CDR1 is MNHEY and CDR2 SMNVEV (reference sequence). The ends lost 4 bases at V and 7 bases at J; junction bases unmatched: 8. The CDR3 region has the DNA TGTGCCAGCAGTTCGGGGACAGGGCTGGGGGAGCAGTACTTC. Amino acids: CASSSGTGLGEQYF.

V is TRBV18 and J is TRBJ2-7, with a possible D match to TRBD2 (5 bases). This CDR3 is built from 16 residues. The germline V and J ends were trimmed by 1 base and 1 base, with 14 bases remaining between them. Per the germline V gene, CDR1 is KGHSH and CDR2 is LQKENI. The CDR3 spells CASSPRRDSESYEQYF. CDR3 DNA: TGTGCCAGCTCACCACGTAGGGATAGCGAGTCCTACGAGCAGTACTTC. Full variable domain (remainder filled in from reference TRBV18 and TRBJ2-7): NAGVMQNPRHLVRRRGQEARLRCSPMKGHSHVYWYRQLPEEGLKFMVYLQKENIIDESGMPKERFSAEFPKEGPSILRIQQVVRGDSAAYFCASSPRRDSESYEQYFGPGTRLTVT.

This chain connects TRBV5-1 to TRBJ2-3; D unresolved. CDR3 length equals 16 residues. CDR1 SGHRS and CDR2 YFSETQ come from the germline V gene. V was shortened by 4 bases and J by 1 base, with 16 bases between the two germline ends. In DNA, the CDR3 is TGCGCCAGCAGCCTCGGTGTCAGCGTCGGCACAGATACGCAGTATTTT. Translated: CASSLGVSVGTDTQYF.

The gene calls are TRBV6-5 and TRBJ1-5; 7 bases match TRBD1. Germline V CDR1 and CDR2: MNHEY, SVGAGI. The ends lost 9 bases at V and 3 bases at J; junction bases unmatched: 5. The CDR3 is made up of 13 amino acids. The CDR3 bases are TGTGCCAGTTCTGACAGGGACAATCAGCCCCAGCATTTT. This encodes CASSDRDNQPQHF.

The chain recombines TRBV28 with TRBJ2-5; 8 bases map to TRBD1. The trim removed 4 bases at V and 5 bases at J, leaving 6 bases unmatched. Germline CDR1 reads MDHEN; CDR2 reads SYDVKM. The CDR3 runs 14 residues. CDR3 coding DNA: TGTGCCAGCAGTTCAGGACAGGGTGGGGAGACCCAGTACTTC. It codes for CASSSGQGGETQYF.

The chain carries TRBV5-1 and TRBJ1-4; 9 nucleotides match TRBD1. This CDR3 comprises 15 residues. After removal of 0 bases from V and 5 bases from J, the junction contained 2 bases not matched to a gene. From germline, CDR1 is SGHRS and CDR2 YFSETQ. In DNA, the CDR3 is TGCGCCAGCAGCTTGGAAGGGACAGGGAATGAAAAACTGTTTTTT. Its translation: CASSLEGTGNEKLFF.

This clone was recorded only once. The rearrangement uses TRBV19 and TRBJ2-1, with 7 bases lining up with TRBD2. Per the germline V gene, CDR1 is LNHDA and CDR2 is SQIVND (reference sequence). The CDR3 is 15 amino acids. Trimming cost V 6 bases and J 0 bases; bases outside gene matches: 5. The CDR3 is CASRLASSSYNEQFF. CDR3 nucleotide sequence: TGTGCCAGTAGACTAGCGTCGAGCTCCTACAATGAGCAGTTCTTC.

The V gene is TRBV5-1, the J gene TRBJ2-7; tentatively, D is TRBD1 (6 bases). CDR1 and CDR2 (germline): SGHRS, YFSETQ. V was trimmed by 0 bases and J by 2 bases, leaving 12 bases between them. This CDR3 contains 15 residues. The CDR3 spells CASSLVGDTTYEQYF. CDR3 nucleotides: TGCGCCAGCAGCTTGGTGGGGGACACAACCTACGAGCAGTACTTC.

This chain uses TRBV14 with TRBJ2-7, with 7 nucleotides matching TRBD2. V was pared by 4 bases and J by 7 bases, with 10 bases of the junction left unmatched. Per the germline V gene, CDR1 is SGHDN and CDR2 is FVKESK. This CDR3 has 14 residues. Written as DNA, the CDR3 is TGTGCCAGCAGCCCTCAGCGCGGGGGTTTGGAGCAGTACTTC. Translation: CASSPQRGGLEQYF. The whole variable domain, remainder taken from reference TRBV14 and TRBJ2-7, is EAGVTQFPSHSVIEKGQTVTLRCDPISGHDNLYWYRRVMGKEIKFLLHFVKESKQDESGMPNNRFLAERTGGTYSTLKVQPAELEDSGVYFCASSPQRGGLEQYFGPGTRLTVT.

This clone was seen just once. The chain carries TRBV7-2 and TRBJ2-1; the D is unclear. V was shortened by 0 bases and J by 0 bases, with 9 bases between the two germline ends. From germline, CDR1 is SGHTA and CDR2 FQGNSA. The CDR3 covers 16 residues. CDR3 residues: CASSLAASSSYNEQFF. The CDR3 coding sequence is TGTGCCAGCAGCTTAGCGGCTAGTAGCTCCTACAATGAGCAGTTCTTC.

The J gene is TRBJ1-1, the V gene TRBV18, with 11 bases identical to TRBD1. The CDR3 loop spans 16 amino acids. Germline V gene sequence: CDR1 KGHSH, CDR2 LQKENI. Losses at the gene ends were 3 bases for V and 5 bases for J; bases not matched to a gene: 8. The CDR3 DNA reads TGTGCCAGCTCACCCGTCGGGACAGGGGGATGGACTGAAGCTTTCTTT. Protein sequence: CASSPVGTGGWTEAFF.

This clone came up once. This chain links TRBV7-9 with TRBJ2-3, with D maybe TRBD1 (6 bases). Trimming pared 8 bases from V and 1 base from J, leaving 10 bases between. The CDR3 consists of 13 residues. Germline loops: CDR1 SEHNR, CDR2 FQNEAQ (reference sequence). CDR3 protein: CASQNRGTDTQYF. The DNA of the CDR3 is TGTGCCAGCCAAAACAGGGGCACAGATACGCAGTATTTT.

This chain's CDR3 is CASSLRREVGETQYF. CDR3 coding DNA: TGTGCCAGCAGCTTGCGGCGGGAGGTTGGTGAGACCCAGTACTTC. The genes are TRBV13 and TRBJ2-5, with 8 nucleotides matching TRBD2. Germline CDR1 and CDR2: PRHDT and FYEKMQ (reference sequence). The CDR3 extends over 15 amino acids. J gave up 5 bases and V 3 bases, and 8 bases lay outside the gene matches.

This clone was seen only a few times. The chain carries TRBV18 and TRBJ1-1; TRBD1 matches 12 bases. This CDR3 spans 16 amino acids. Germline V lookup: CDR1 KGHSH, CDR2 LQKENI. V gave up 2 bases and J gave up 5 bases; unmatched junction bases: 6. CDR3 nucleotides: TGTGCCAGCTCACCAAATCCGGGACAGGGGGCTACTGAAGCTTTCTTT. Amino acid sequence: CASSPNPGQGATEAFF.

This rearrangement joins TRBV3-1 (or the pseudogene TRBV3-2) to TRBJ2-1, with a tentative D call TRBD2 (5 bases). This CDR3 spans 13 amino acids. Germline V gene sequence: CDR1 LGHDT, CDR2 YNNKEL (reference sequence). Trimming left V 1 base short and J 5 bases short, with 6 bases between. The CDR3 region has the DNA TGTGCCAGCAGCCAAGCGGGGAACAATGAGCAGTTCTTC. Amino acid sequence: CASSQAGNNEQFF.